A selection of T cell receptor beta chains follows, all from one sample in a study of control samples from healthy donors and cancer patients. The method was immunoSEQ multiplex PCR; TCRdb's version includes in-frame clones alone and lacks a portion of them. The data contain 120,000 or so clones, around 87% of them singletons. The sample consisted of blood. The receptors derive from a man in his sixties in good health. Both conserved end residues are trimmed from each CDR3. The order of the fields is V gene, J gene, CDR3 protein.

TRBV19,TRBJ1-1,ASSMRSAGTSSMNTEAF
TRBV3-1/TRBV3-2,TRBJ1-5,ASSQGQGPGGKH
TRBV6-2/TRBV6-3,TRBJ2-7,ASSYIEGVREQY
TRBV18,TRBJ1-2,ASSQDRGLRGYT
TRBV4-2,TRBJ2-7,ASSQRDRGYEQY
TRBV5-1,TRBJ2-1,ASSFSTYNEQF
TRBV10-3,TRBJ1-6,AIRRDRDNSPLH
TRBV28,TRBJ1-5,ASRRGDLIGDNQPQH
TRBV28,TRBJ2-1,ASSYLAGGLGEQF
TRBV28,TRBJ1-6,ASSLGLSNSPLH
TRBV7-2,TRBJ1-1,ASSQNTEAF
TRBV10-1,TRBJ2-7,AGGRTAYEQY
TRBV10-3,TRBJ1-5,AISESDRDNQPQH
TRBV5-1,TRBJ1-3,ASSLAMGSGNTIY
TRBV11-3,TRBJ2-3,ASSLEVLAGASTDTQY
TRBV19,TRBJ2-5,ASPLGTGEETQY
TRBV12-3/TRBV12-4,TRBJ1-2,ASTLGANYGYT
TRBV5-8,TRBJ2-7,ASTWEQGGEQY
TRBV28,TRBJ2-7,ASSLQGPPYEQY
TRBV4-1,TRBJ2-7,ASSQRRGMSSYEQY
TRBV7-2,TRBJ1-1,ASTQGAYTEAF
TRBV3-1/TRBV3-2,TRBJ1-5,ASSQPDRGNQPQH
TRBV7-3,TRBJ1-2,ASSPSGTPNYGYT
TRBV5-1,TRBJ2-3,ASSMTGWGQGAWDTQY
TRBV7-2,TRBJ1-6,ASSLRPQGSGSPLH
TRBV27,TRBJ1-2,ASSPGLGLGYT
TRBV5-8,TRBJ1-5,ASSLVRFGGRSLDQPQH
TRBV28,TRBJ1-3,ASSFRGISGNTIY
TRBV7-3,TRBJ2-5,ASSAVGGYYADAETQY
TRBV5-1,TRBJ1-2,ASSLADSSIYGYT
TRBV7-3,TRBJ2-3,ASSPTGGKTQY
TRBV7-3,TRBJ1-2,ASRGTDYGYT
TRBV6-5,TRBJ1-2,ASSFHRRNYGYT
TRBV28,TRBJ1-5,ASSLRTGTYSNQPQH